Below are 17 T cell receptor beta chains sequenced from a single sample in a study. TCRdb reprocessed the RT-PCR reads via MiXCR and lists one record per CDR3 protein. The profile shows about 700,000 distinct CDR3 sequences, 12% to 15% of them singletons. Material for sequencing was memory CD4+ T cells from blood. These TCRs come from a female donor in good health, serving as a healthy control.

The chain recombines TRBV27 with TRBJ2-3; D not certain. Trimming stripped 5 bases from V and 0 bases from J, with 15 bases between. From germline, CDR1 is MNHEY and CDR2 SMNVEV (reference sequence). The CDR3 loop spans 16 amino acids. The CDR3 DNA follows: TGTGCCAGCAGTCCGAAGCCAGCTACCAGCACAGATACGCAGTATTTT. This translates into CASSPKPATSTDTQYF.

This clonotype has ten or more counts. This chain links TRBV5-5 with TRBJ2-2; D uncertain. This CDR3 spans 15 amino acids. V lost 2 bases and J 1 base, leaving 9 bases between the germline ends. Germline V gives CDR1 SGHKS, CDR2 YYEKEE (reference sequence). The CDR3 sequence: CASSFGPQNTGELFF. Written as DNA, the CDR3 is TGTGCCAGCAGCTTTGGCCCCCAGAACACCGGGGAGCTGTTTTTT.

The V call is TRBV28, the J call TRBJ1-5, with 7 bases lining up with TRBD1. CDR1 MDHEN and CDR2 SYDVKM come from the germline V gene. The CDR3 has 15 residues. J gave up 6 bases and V 5 bases, and 10 bases lay outside the gene matches. The CDR3 is CASSRQGGSGQPQHF. CDR3 nucleotides: TGTGCCAGCAGTCGACAGGGCGGTTCGGGTCAGCCCCAGCATTTT. The variable domain in full, with the rest retrieved from reference TRBV28 and TRBJ1-5, is DVKVTQSSRYLVKRTGEKVFLECVQDMDHENMFWYRQDPGLGLRLIYFSYDVKMKEKGDIPEGYSVSREKKERFSLILESASTNQTSMYLCASSRQGGSGQPQHFGDGTRLSIL.

For the CDR3, the DNA is TGTGCCATCAGCCCGACTGCTTCGGGACAGGGCGCGCGACATGGCTACACCTTC. Its translation: CAISPTASGQGARHGYTF. This chain connects TRBV10-3 to TRBJ1-2, with 9 bases identical to TRBD1. With 6 bases clipped from V and 6 bases from J, the junction kept 20 bases outside the gene matches. The CDR3 is 18 amino acids. Germline V gene sequence: CDR1 ENHRY, CDR2 SYGVKD.

The chain is built from TRBV9 and TRBJ1-2; possibly TRBD1 for D (5 bases). The V end was cut by 10 bases, the J end by 7 bases, with 17 bases between. This CDR3 comprises 12 residues. CDR1 and CDR2 from the germline V gene are SGDLS and YYNGEE. CDR3 in amino acids: CASMGGILGYTF. The DNA of the CDR3 is TGTGCCTCGATGGGGGGAATCCTTGGCTACACCTTC.

This clonotype was seen only a few times. This rearrangement joins TRBV6-6 to TRBJ1-1, with TRBD1 as a possible D gene (5 bases). Germline V gene sequence: CDR1 MNHNY, CDR2 SVGAGI (reference sequence). Trimming cost V 8 bases and J 2 bases, with 15 bases left between them. The CDR3 length is 14 residues. CDR3: CASRTGAFNTEAFF. CDR3 nucleotides: TGTGCCAGCCGAACTGGGGCTTTTAACACTGAAGCTTTCTTT.

The chain joins TRBV20-1 to TRBJ2-1, with a weak D call TRBD2 (6 bases). Germline CDR1 is DFQATT and CDR2 is SNEGSKA (reference sequence). The V end lost 5 bases, the J end lost 5 bases, and 16 bases lay between the germline ends. The CDR3 contains 14 residues. In DNA, the CDR3 is TGCAGTGCTGGACTACCGGGACGGAACAATGAGCAGTTCTTC. Protein product: CSAGLPGRNNEQFF.

The rearrangement links TRBV5-6 to TRBJ2-3; no firm D call. This CDR3 is 12 amino acids long. CDR1 SGHDT and CDR2 YYEEEE come from the germline V gene. The ends were cut back, 4 bases at V and 7 bases at J, with 10 bases in the middle. This CDR3 reads CASSITPNTQYF. CDR3 nucleotide sequence: TGTGCCAGCAGCATAACACCAAATACGCAGTATTTT.

Here the CDR3 DNA reads TGTGCCAGCAGCCCCAGTGGATATGCCTACGAGCAGTACTTC. It yields the protein CASSPSGYAYEQYF. V gene TRBV3-1 combines with J gene TRBJ2-7; D unclear. Germline-derived CDR1 and CDR2 are LGHDT and YNNKEL (reference sequence). The CDR3 loop spans 14 amino acids. Trimming took off 4 bases at V and 2 bases at J, with 12 bases between the two ends.

The gene calls are TRBV18 and TRBJ1-2; D not certain. With 3 bases removed from V and 8 bases from J, the gap between germline ends came to 13 bases. The CDR3 spans 13 residues. Germline V gives CDR1 KGHSH, CDR2 LQKENI. CDR3 nucleotide sequence: TGTGCCAGCTCACCTACGTCCGTCCAGGGCTACACCTTC. Amino acid sequence: CASSPTSVQGYTF.

The chain couples TRBV5-8 to TRBJ1-1; D remains ambiguous. The germline V and J ends were trimmed by 4 bases and 7 bases, with 14 bases remaining between them. This CDR3 has 13 amino acids. Germline V gives CDR1 SGHTS, CDR2 YDEGEE. The CDR3 DNA reads as TGTGCCAGCAGCCGAGGGTTGGACCGTGAAGCTTTCTTT. This codes for CASSRGLDREAFF.

The V gene is TRBV6-1, the J gene TRBJ2-5; 10 bases fit TRBD2. The V and J ends lost 8 bases and 1 base, in that order; junction bases with no gene match: 10. The CDR3 has 16 residues. CDR1 MNHNS and CDR2 SASEGT come from the germline V gene. CDR3 region: CASPLGTSAIQETQYF. DNA of the CDR3: TGTGCCAGCCCCCTAGGGACTAGCGCTATCCAAGAGACCCAGTACTTC.

This clonotype showed up just a few times. This rearrangement joins TRBV20-1 to TRBJ1-2; D is possibly TRBD1 (6 bases). Germline CDR1 DFQATT, CDR2 SNEGSKA (reference sequence). V lost 3 bases, J lost 6 bases, and 17 bases lay in between. This CDR3 is built from 14 residues. The CDR3 DNA is TGCAGTGCTAGTATAGGCAGGGGAGGGAATGGCTACACCTTC. Protein: CSASIGRGGNGYTF.

This clonotype appeared a single time. V gene TRBV9 combines with J gene TRBJ2-1; D perhaps matches TRBD1 (5 bases). The CDR3 totals 14 residues. The V and J ends lost 4 bases and 5 bases respectively, with 13 bases between them. CDR1 and CDR2 from the germline V gene are SGDLS and YYNGEE. CDR3 nucleotide sequence: TGTGCCAGCAGCACAGGACATAACCACAATGAGCAGTTCTTC. It specifies CASSTGHNHNEQFF.

The chain uses TRBV9 and TRBJ1-2; D not certain. The CDR3 contains 14 residues. The V gene's germline CDR1 is SGDLS and CDR2 YYNGEE. V was cut by 0 bases and J by 4 bases, with 10 bases left in between. The CDR3 bases are TGTGCCAGCAGCGTAGAGAACAGACCCTATGGCTACACCTTC. It encodes CASSVENRPYGYTF.

This clonotype was counted a few times. V and J are TRBV28 and TRBJ2-7; TRBD2 aligns across 7 bases. Germline values: CDR1 MDHEN, CDR2 SYDVKM. With V trimmed by 6 bases and J by 3 bases, 5 bases remained unmatched. The CDR3 consists of 13 residues. CDR3 in DNA: TGTGCCAGCAGAACTAGCGAGAACTACGAGCAGTACTTC. It translates to CASRTSENYEQYF.

This clonotype has a handful of counts. CDR3: CASSLRAGGPTGELFF. The DNA of the CDR3 is TGTGCCAGCAGCTTGCGAGCGGGGGGACCCACCGGGGAGCTGTTTTTT. The chain links TRBV7-3 to TRBJ2-2, with 9 bases matching TRBD2. This CDR3 region has 16 residues. V shed 3 bases, J shed 4 bases, and the junction held 6 bases outside the gene matches. Germline values: CDR1 SGHTA, CDR2 FQGTGA.